This T cell receptor (beta chain) was profiled in a study of cytotoxic CD8 clonotypes in ibrutinib-treated CLL. Germline V gene sequence: CDR1 SNHLY, CDR2 FYNNEI. The V segment lost 5 bases and the J segment 6 bases; nucleotides outside the gene matches: 3. The CDR3 covers 12 residues. This clone was counted at least ten times. Sequencing used immunoSEQ multiplex PCR; TCRdb keeps in-frame clones, though not all of them. The sample shows roughly 110,000 clones, approximately 58% of them seen only once. This chain joins TRBV2 and TRBJ1-2, with TRBD1 identical over 7 bases. This clonotype originated in a human donor with chronic lymphocytic leukemia. This specimen consisted of PBMCs, obtained after 24 months of ibrutinib treatment. This CDR3 reads CASSSQGNGYTF. CDR3 sequence (DNA): TGTGCCAGCAGTTCACAGGGGAATGGCTACACCTTC.